The TCR beta chain under discussion was sequenced for a study of CD8 T cells in ankylosing spondylitis. Findings and limits, study-wide: Significant enrichment of disease-linked clones was reportedly seen in matched ankylosing spondylitis synovial fluid. A TCR beta motif of roughly 8 highly homologous variants appeared characteristic of ankylosing spondylitis blood. Reactive arthritis synovial fluid and blood previously showed some of these motif variants.

Using quantitative 5'-RACE with molecular barcodes, the authors made TCR beta libraries. TCRdb reprocessed the 5' RACE reads via MiXCR and lists one record per CDR3 protein. The sample has hundreds of thousands of distinct CDR3 sequences, approximately 8.4% seen once. This clonotype was seen repeatedly, ten times or more. The antigen remains unidentified. V gave up 2 bases and J gave up 6 bases, with 14 bases separating them. The CDR3 runs to 15 residues. The sequenced sample consisted of blood, either unsorted or a sorted T cell fraction (not recorded which). The chain combines TRBV12-3 or TRBV12-4 with TRBJ2-1; the D gene is possibly TRBD2 (5 bases). The clonotype originates from a female donor with ankylosing spondylitis or in good health (not recorded which). The CDR3 region has the DNA TGTGCCAGCAGTTTAAGTGGCGTCGAGGGCAATGAGCAGTTCTTC. Translated, it gives CASSLSGVEGNEQFF.